The 8 T cell receptor beta chains below come from one sample, sequenced in a study of cytomegalovirus exposure and HLA in healthy donors. The study ran its PCR with 60 Vbeta and 13 Jbeta primers. Clones were read by immunoSEQ multiplex PCR, and TCRdb kept only the in-frame ones, dropping some. This listing includes around 34,000 clones. Material: PBMCs. Receptors were obtained from a woman between 40 and 55 years old in good health and CMV-seropositive.

This chain connects TRBV18 to TRBJ2-5, with D possibly called TRBD1 or TRBD2 (5 bases each). TRBJ2-7 explains the end of the DNA better; the J call may be wrong. Germline lookup yields CDR1 KGHSH and CDR2 LQKENI. The CDR3 extends over 13 amino acids. The CDR3 reads CASSPGRDYEQYF. Here the CDR3 DNA reads TGTGCCAGCTCACCGGGACGGGACTACGAGCAGTACTTC.

DNA for the CDR3: TGTGCCAGCAGTGAACTGACAGGCCTAAACTATGGCTACACCTTC. Amino acids: CASSELTGLNYGYTF. This chain uses TRBV6-1 with TRBJ1-2; weak D call: TRBD1 (6 bases). V lost 2 bases to trimming and J lost 2 bases, with 12 bases between them. The length of the CDR3 is 15 residues. CDR1 and CDR2 (germline): MNHNS, SASEGT.

The chain has TRBV4-1 and TRBJ2-5; the D is unclear. The J call may be faulty, since TRBJ2-7 better matches the DNA end. The CDR3 is made up of 14 amino acids. Germline V gene lookup returns CDR1 MGHRA and CDR2 YSYEKL. CDR3 in DNA: TGCGCCAGCAGCCAGCCAAGAAGCCCCTACGAGCAGTACTTC. Translating gives CASSQPRSPYEQYF.

V and J are TRBV27 and TRBJ1-5, with D uncertain. V lost 2 bases to trimming and J lost 0 bases, with 8 bases between them. The V gene's germline CDR1 is MNHEY and CDR2 SMNVEV (reference sequence). The CDR3 has 15 amino acids. The CDR3 DNA reads as TGTGCCAGCAGTTTAGAGGGTCATAGCAATCAGCCCCAGCATTTT. Its protein is CASSLEGHSNQPQHF.

This chain connects TRBV28 to TRBJ2-3; 10 bases fit TRBD1. The V segment lost 9 bases and the J segment 3 bases; nucleotides outside the gene matches: 6. CDR3 length: 14 amino acids. In germline, CDR1 is MDHEN, CDR2 SYDVKM. The DNA of the CDR3 is TGTGCCAGTCAGGGGGGACAGGGGACAGATACGCAGTATTTT. This gives the protein CASQGGQGTDTQYF.

The genes are TRBV5-1 and TRBJ1-1; TRBD1 agrees at 9 bases. Germline V gene data show CDR1 as SGHRS and CDR2 as YFSETQ. This CDR3 contains 16 residues. J gave up 2 bases and V 5 bases, and 10 bases lay outside the gene matches. CDR3 bases: TGCGCCAGCAGTTTACAAGCCACAGGGGGCAACACTGAAGCTTTCTTT. Translated, it gives CASSLQATGGNTEAFF.

The chain has TRBV30 and TRBJ2-2, with D tentatively TRBD1 (5 bases). The CDR3 consists of 13 residues. V was clipped by 5 bases and J by 1 base, with 8 bases between them. Germline V gene data show CDR1 as GTSNPN and CDR2 as SVGIG (reference sequence). CDR3 DNA: TGTGCCTGGGCCACAGGGAACACCGGGGAGCTGTTTTTT. It encodes CAWATGNTGELFF.

V is TRBV28 and J is TRBJ2-1; D not resolved. Trimming removed 5 bases from V and 0 bases from J, with 11 bases in between. Germline CDR1 reads MDHEN; CDR2 reads SYDVKM. CDR3 length equals 15 residues. CDR3 sequence: CASSPPGSSYNEQFF. The CDR3 bases are TGTGCCAGCAGTCCCCCCGGTAGCTCCTACAATGAGCAGTTCTTC.